This T cell receptor (beta chain) is drawn from a study of T cells in Graves' hyperthyroidism and ophthalmopathy. From RNA transcripts, TCR beta CDR3 regions were amplified. When the TCR CDR3 underwent first-round RT-PCR, the HTBI primer set was used. TCRdb re-analysed the multiplex PCR reads in MiXCR, keeping a single row per CDR3 protein. This sample has approximately 600,000 distinct CDR3 sequences, with 14% found just once. The CDR3 sequence is 13 residues long. V was cut by 5 bases and J by 4 bases, with 9 bases left in between. Germline loops: CDR1 MNHNS, CDR2 SASEGT. Regarding the study as a whole: Blood shared most expanded thyroid clonotypes above 0.001.

As to this clonotype: No antigen is known for it. No conserved phenylalanine or tryptophan ends this CDR3, so it is likely a read error.

Diagnoses were established using clinical symptoms, serum thyroxine and TRAb, thyroid ultrasound and orbital computed tomography. Cells are PBMCs isolated from 9 to 10 ml of fresh blood. This chain connects TRBV6-1 to TRBJ1-5, with D unclear. The sequenced sample was blood. The TCR sequence derives from a woman under 30 with Graves' ophthalmopathy. As DNA, the CDR3 is TGTGCCAGCAGTCGTGGGCCAAATCAGCCCCAGCATCTT. As protein: CASSRGPNQPQHL.